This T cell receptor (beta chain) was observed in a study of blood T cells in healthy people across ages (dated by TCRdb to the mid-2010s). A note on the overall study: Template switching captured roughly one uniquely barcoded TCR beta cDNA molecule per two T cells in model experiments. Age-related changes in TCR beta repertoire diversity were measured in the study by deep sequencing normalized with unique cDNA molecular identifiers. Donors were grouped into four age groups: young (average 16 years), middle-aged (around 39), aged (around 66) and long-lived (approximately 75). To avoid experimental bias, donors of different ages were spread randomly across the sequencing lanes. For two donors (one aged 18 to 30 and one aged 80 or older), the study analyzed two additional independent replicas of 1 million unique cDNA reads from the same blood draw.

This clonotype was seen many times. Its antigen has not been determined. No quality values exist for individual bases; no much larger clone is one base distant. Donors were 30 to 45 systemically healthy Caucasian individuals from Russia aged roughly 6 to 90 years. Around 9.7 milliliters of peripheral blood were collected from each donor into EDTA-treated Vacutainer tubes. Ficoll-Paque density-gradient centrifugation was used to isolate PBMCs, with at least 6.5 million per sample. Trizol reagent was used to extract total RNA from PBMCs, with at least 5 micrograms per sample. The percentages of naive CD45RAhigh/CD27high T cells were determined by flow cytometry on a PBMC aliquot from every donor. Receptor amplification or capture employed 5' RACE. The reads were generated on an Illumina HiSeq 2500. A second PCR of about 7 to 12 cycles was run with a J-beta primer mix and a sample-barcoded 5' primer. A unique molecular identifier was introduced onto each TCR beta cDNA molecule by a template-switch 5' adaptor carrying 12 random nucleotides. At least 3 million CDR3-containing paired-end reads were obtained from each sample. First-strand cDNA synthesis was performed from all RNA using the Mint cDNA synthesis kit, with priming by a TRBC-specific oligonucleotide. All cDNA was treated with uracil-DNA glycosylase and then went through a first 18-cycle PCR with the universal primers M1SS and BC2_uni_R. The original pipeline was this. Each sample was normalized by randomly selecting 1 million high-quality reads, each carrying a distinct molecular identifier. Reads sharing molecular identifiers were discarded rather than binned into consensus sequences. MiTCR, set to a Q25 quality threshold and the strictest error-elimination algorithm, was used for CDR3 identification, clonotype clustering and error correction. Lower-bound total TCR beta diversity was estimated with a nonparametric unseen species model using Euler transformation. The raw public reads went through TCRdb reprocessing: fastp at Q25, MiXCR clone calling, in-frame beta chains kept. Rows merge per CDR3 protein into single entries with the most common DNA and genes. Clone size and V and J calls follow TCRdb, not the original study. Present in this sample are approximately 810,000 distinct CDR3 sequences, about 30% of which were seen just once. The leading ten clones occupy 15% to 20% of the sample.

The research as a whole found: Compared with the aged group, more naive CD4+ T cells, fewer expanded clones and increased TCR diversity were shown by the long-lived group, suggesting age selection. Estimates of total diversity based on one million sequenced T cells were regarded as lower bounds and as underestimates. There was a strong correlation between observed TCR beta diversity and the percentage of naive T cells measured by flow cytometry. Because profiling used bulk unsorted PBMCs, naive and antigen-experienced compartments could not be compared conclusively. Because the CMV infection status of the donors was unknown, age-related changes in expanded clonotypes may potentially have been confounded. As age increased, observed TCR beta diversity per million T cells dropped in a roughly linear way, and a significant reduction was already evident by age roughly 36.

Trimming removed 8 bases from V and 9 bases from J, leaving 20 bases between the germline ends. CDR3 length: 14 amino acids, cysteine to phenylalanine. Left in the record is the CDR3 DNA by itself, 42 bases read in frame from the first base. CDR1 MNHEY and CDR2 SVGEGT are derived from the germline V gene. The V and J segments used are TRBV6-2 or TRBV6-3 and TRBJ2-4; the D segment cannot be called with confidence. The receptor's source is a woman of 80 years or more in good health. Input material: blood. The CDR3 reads CASRATLVKGIQYF. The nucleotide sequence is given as TGTGCCAGCCGGGCTACCCTGGTAAAAGGCATTCAGTACTTC.